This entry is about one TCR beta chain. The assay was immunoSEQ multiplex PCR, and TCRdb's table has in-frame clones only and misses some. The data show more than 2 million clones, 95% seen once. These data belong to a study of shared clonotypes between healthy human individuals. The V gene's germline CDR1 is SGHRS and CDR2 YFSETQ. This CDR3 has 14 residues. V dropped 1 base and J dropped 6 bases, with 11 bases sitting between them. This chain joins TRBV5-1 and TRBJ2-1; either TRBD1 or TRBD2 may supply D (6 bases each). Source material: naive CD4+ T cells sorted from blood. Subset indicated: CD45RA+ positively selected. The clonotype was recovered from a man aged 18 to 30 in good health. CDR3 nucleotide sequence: TGCGCCAGCAGCTTGCGGGGGCGGGGCAATGAGCAGTTCTTC. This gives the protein CASSLRGRGNEQFF.